Below, 22 T cell receptor beta chains from the same sample are listed, as sequenced in a study of blood T cells in healthy people across ages (dated by TCRdb to between 2014 and 2017). To prepare the library, 5' RACE was applied. The second PCR ran for roughly 6 to 11 cycles and used a J-beta primer mix along with a sample-barcoded 5' primer. TCRdb redid the processing of the public reads, applying fastp at Q25 and MiXCR, and retained in-frame beta chains. When rows share a CDR3 protein, they turn into one entry using the most common DNA and genes. This sample comprises 1,800,000 or so distinct CDR3 sequences, more than 35% of them detected only once. The ten most abundant clones make up 20% to 25% of the sample. The sequenced material came from blood. Source of these receptors: a human donor in good health.

V gene TRBV6-2 or TRBV6-3 combines with J gene TRBJ1-5; no clear D gene. V was shortened by 0 bases and J by 6 bases, with 12 bases between the two germline ends. The CDR3 is 15 residues long. The germline V gene has CDR1 MNHEY and CDR2 SVGEGT. This CDR3 is CASSYSSLGPQPQHF. The DNA of the CDR3 is TGTGCCAGCAGTTACTCGAGCTTAGGACCTCAGCCCCAGCATTTT.

The chain joins TRBV7-9 to TRBJ2-7; tentative D call: TRBD2 (6 bases). CDR3 length: 14 amino acids. V was trimmed by 6 bases and J by 6 bases, leaving 18 bases between them. From germline, CDR1 is SEHNR and CDR2 FQNEAQ (reference sequence). The CDR3 DNA follows: TGTGCCAGCAGTTCTTTCTATACTAGCTCCGAGCAGTACTTC. It specifies CASSSFYTSSEQYF.

The J gene is TRBJ1-1, the V gene TRBV12-3 or TRBV12-4, with D uncertain. This CDR3 spans 17 amino acids. Trimming stripped 3 bases from V and 0 bases from J, with 17 bases between. The CDR3 protein is CASSLRRPGFMNTEAFF. CDR3 in DNA: TGTGCCAGCAGTTTGCGGCGTCCAGGATTTATGAACACTGAAGCTTTCTTT.

In this sample, this clonotype turned up a few times. For the CDR3, the DNA is TGCGCCAGCAGCTTGGATCCAAGTAATGAGCAGTTCTTC. Its translation is CASSLDPSNEQFF. The V gene is TRBV5-1, the J gene TRBJ2-1, with D uncertain. Germline V gives CDR1 SGHRS, CDR2 YFSETQ. This CDR3 is built from 13 residues. V shed 0 bases and J shed 7 bases, with 8 bases lying between them.

Regarding this clonotype: Possible read error: a much larger clone is one base away. The chain is built from TRBV29-1 and TRBJ2-1, with D unclear. Germline V lookup: CDR1 SQVTM, CDR2 ANQGSEA. V was pared by 4 bases and J by 6 bases, with 13 bases between. This CDR3 contains 13 residues. This CDR3 reads CSVGVLTVNEQFF. CDR3 coding DNA: TGCAGCGTTGGGGTTTTGACCGTCAATGAGCAGTTCTTC.

The rearrangement links TRBV7-3 to TRBJ2-3, with D perhaps matching TRBD1 (6 bases). V gave up 5 bases and J gave up 3 bases, with 12 bases separating them. Germline loops: CDR1 SGHTA, CDR2 FQGTGA. CDR3 length: 14 residues. The CDR3 nucleotides are TGTGCCAGCAGCCAACACGACAGGACAGATACGCAGTATTTT. This encodes CASSQHDRTDTQYF. Combining the CDR3 with reference TRBV7-3 and TRBJ2-3 gives the whole variable domain GAGVSQTPSNKVTEKGKYVELRCDPISGHTALYWYRQSLGQGPEFLIYFQGTGAADDSGLPNDRFFAVRPEGSVSTLKIQRTERGDSAVYLCASSQHDRTDTQYFGPGTRLTVL.

This clonotype was recorded only once. This chain connects TRBV20-1 to TRBJ1-2; D may be TRBD1 (5 bases). Germline CDR1 reads DFQATT; CDR2 reads SNEGSKA (reference sequence). Deletions cut 1 base from V and 4 bases from J, with 19 bases between. This CDR3 is built from 16 residues. In DNA form, the CDR3 reads TGCAGTGCTAGAGGAGGGGCGGAGGTGGGGGGCTATGGCTACACCTTC. Protein product: CSARGGAEVGGYGYTF.

With respect to this clonotype: The junction departs from the called germline gene at one end, perhaps through a read error. The V call is TRBV9, the J call TRBJ2-6; D is tentatively TRBD1 or TRBD2 (5 bases each). This CDR3 is built from 16 residues. Germline loops: CDR1 SGDLS, CDR2 YYNGEE. CDR3 DNA sequence: TGTGCCAGCAGCGTAGGAGGGGTCCCCGGGGCCAACGTCCGGACTTTC. Amino acids: CASSVGGVPGANVRTF.

The V and J genes are TRBV6-5 and TRBJ1-2; D possibly corresponds to TRBD1 (5 bases). This CDR3 spans 14 amino acids. CDR1 is MNHEY, CDR2 SVGAGI, per germline. Trimming took off 0 bases at V and 6 bases at J, with 11 bases between the two ends. The CDR3 reads CASSYSMRGNGYTF. The CDR3 bases are TGTGCCAGCAGTTACTCGATGAGGGGTAATGGCTACACCTTC.

This chain links TRBV27 with TRBJ2-7; tentatively, D is TRBD1 (6 bases). The CDR3 runs 15 residues. V lost 5 bases and J lost 0, with 14 bases in between. Per the germline V gene, CDR1 is MNHEY and CDR2 is SMNVEV (reference sequence). CDR3 sequence reads: CASSIYKGGSYEQYF. As DNA, the CDR3 is TGTGCCAGCAGTATTTACAAAGGGGGCTCCTACGAGCAGTACTTC.

Points on this clonotype: One junction end disagrees with the germline gene, perhaps due to a read error. The V gene is TRBV20-1, the J gene TRBJ2-5; 8 bases are shared with TRBD1. Germline lookup yields CDR1 DFQATT and CDR2 SNEGSKA (reference sequence). The CDR3 has 13 amino acids. CDR3 bases: TGCAGTACTAGAAAGACAGGGGTGGAGACCCAGTACTTC. Encoded protein: CSTRKTGVETQYF.

This clonotype has a handful of counts. The chain employs TRBV15 and TRBJ2-7; 11 bases are a match to TRBD2. CDR1 LNHNV and CDR2 YYDKDF come from the germline V gene (reference sequence). The CDR3 is 15 residues long. The V gene end was trimmed by 0 bases and the J gene end by 6 bases; junction bases not matched to a gene: 4. The CDR3 spells CATSRDFSGGAEQYF. CDR3 in DNA: TGTGCCACCAGCAGAGATTTTAGCGGGGGGGCCGAGCAGTACTTC. The full variable domain, rest sourced from reference TRBV15 and TRBJ2-7, is DAMVIQNPRYQVTQFGKPVTLSCSQTLNHNVMYWYQQKSSQAPKLLFHYYDKDFNNEADTPDNFQSRRPNTSFCFLDIRSPGLGDTAMYLCATSRDFSGGAEQYFGPGTRLTVT.

The V gene is TRBV24-1, the J gene TRBJ2-1; no definite D call. CDR3 length equals 17 residues. With 4 bases removed from V and 7 bases from J, the gap between germline ends came to 22 bases. Germline CDR1 is KGHDR and CDR2 is SFDVKD. CDR3 protein: CATSDSPGLGDQNEQFF. CDR3 bases: TGTGCCACCAGTGACTCACCAGGTTTGGGTGATCAAAATGAGCAGTTCTTC.

V usage is TRBV27 and J usage is TRBJ2-1; 9 bases are shared with TRBD1. CDR3 length: 15 residues. Germline V gene data show CDR1 as MNHEY and CDR2 as SMNVEV (reference sequence). V was pared by 3 bases and J by 7 bases, with 7 bases of the junction left unmatched. The CDR3 DNA is TGTGCCAGCAGTTTCGGACAGGGGTTGCGAAATGAGCAGTTCTTC. Translation gives CASSFGQGLRNEQFF.

This clonotype came up a few times. The chain employs TRBV15 and TRBJ1-2; tentative D call: TRBD1 (6 bases). CDR1 and CDR2 from the germline V gene are LNHNV and YYDKDF (reference sequence). The CDR3 loop spans 17 amino acids. The ends were cut back, 0 bases at V and 4 bases at J, with 18 bases in the middle. CDR3 DNA: TGTGCCACCAGCAGAGATCGTTTGGGCAGGGGAAGCTATGGCTACACCTTC. Its protein product is CATSRDRLGRGSYGYTF. Variable domain in full (rest from reference TRBV15 and TRBJ1-2): DAMVIQNPRYQVTQFGKPVTLSCSQTLNHNVMYWYQQKSSQAPKLLFHYYDKDFNNEADTPDNFQSRRPNTSFCFLDIRSPGLGDTAMYLCATSRDRLGRGSYGYTFGSGTRLTVV.

This clonotype was seen a few times. The V and J genes are TRBV4-3 and TRBJ1-2; D ambiguous. The CDR3 sequence is 15 residues long. V gave up 2 bases and J gave up 0 bases, with 10 bases separating them. Germline V gives CDR1 LGHNA, CDR2 YSLEER. CDR3 coding DNA: TGCGCCAGCAGCCAAACTGGGCAGACTAACTATGGCTACACCTTC. Its protein product is CASSQTGQTNYGYTF.

The V gene is TRBV29-1, the J gene TRBJ1-1; D gene unclear. Trimming left V 7 bases short and J 11 bases short, with 17 bases between. The CDR3 is made up of 11 amino acids. CDR1 and CDR2 from the germline V gene are SQVTM and ANQGSEA. The CDR3 reads CSANGRAVAFF. CDR3 DNA sequence: TGCAGCGCCAATGGGAGGGCGGTGGCTTTCTTT.

The genes are TRBV3-1 and TRBJ2-1; D remains unclear. Trimming stripped 1 base from V and 5 bases from J, with 12 bases between. The V gene's germline CDR1 is LGHDT and CDR2 YNNKEL (reference sequence). The length of the CDR3 is 15 residues. The CDR3 reads CASSQAGRDNNEQFF. CDR3 DNA sequence: TGTGCCAGCAGCCAAGCCGGACGCGATAACAATGAGCAGTTCTTC.

There are a few counts of this clonotype. The rearrangement uses TRBV19 and TRBJ1-5; D possibly corresponds to TRBD1 (6 bases). Trimming stripped 7 bases from V and 1 base from J, with 14 bases between. Germline V CDR1 and CDR2: LNHDA, SQIVND (reference sequence). This CDR3 has 15 amino acids. The CDR3 nucleotides are TGTGCCAGTAAATCTTGGACAGCCAGCAATCAGCCCCAGCATTTT. Translation: CASKSWTASNQPQHF.

As to this clonotype: An end of the junction does not agree with germline; a read error may underlie this. The rearrangement joins TRBV12-5 to TRBJ1-2; D remains ambiguous. CDR3 length equals 16 residues. Germline loops: CDR1 LGHNT, CDR2 FRNRAP. The CDR3 DNA follows: TGTGCTAGTGGTTTGGTACTAAGTGGATTTTGGAATGGCTGCACCTTC. Translating it yields CASGLVLSGFWNGCTF.

The chain employs TRBV7-3 and TRBJ2-6, with D unresolved. The ends were cut back, 0 bases at V and 2 bases at J, with 11 bases in the middle. Germline V gene sequence: CDR1 SGHTA, CDR2 FQGTGA. The CDR3 contains 17 residues. CDR3 region: CASSLTYSFTGANVLTF. In nucleotides, the CDR3 is TGTGCCAGCAGCTTAACGTATTCCTTTACTGGGGCCAACGTCCTGACTTTC.

The chain joins TRBV4-3 to TRBJ1-4; TRBD1 aligns across 7 bases. With V trimmed by 4 bases and J by 4 bases, 6 bases remained unmatched. The CDR3 loop spans 15 amino acids. Germline V lookup: CDR1 LGHNA, CDR2 YSLEER. The CDR3 reads CASSPQRQGNEKLFF. CDR3 DNA sequence: TGCGCCAGCAGCCCTCAACGACAGGGTAATGAAAAACTGTTTTTT.